The T cell receptor beta chain under discussion was sequenced for a study of blood T cell repertoires in COVID-19. Method: immunoSEQ multiplex PCR; TCRdb's copy keeps in-frame clones and lacks some. Of about 24,000 clones in the sample, around 86% were seen once. Trimming cost V 1 base and J 4 bases, with 10 bases left between them. This CDR3 contains 14 residues. Per the germline V gene, CDR1 is SEHNR and CDR2 is FQNEAQ (reference sequence). The sample was peripheral blood. This receptor was identified in a woman of 80 years or more with active or convalescent COVID-19. The J gene is TRBJ1-1, the V gene TRBV7-9, with D perhaps matching TRBD1 (5 bases). The CDR3 loop is CASSLDTTATEAFF. In DNA form, the CDR3 reads TGTGCCAGCAGCTTAGATACGACAGCCACTGAAGCTTTCTTT.